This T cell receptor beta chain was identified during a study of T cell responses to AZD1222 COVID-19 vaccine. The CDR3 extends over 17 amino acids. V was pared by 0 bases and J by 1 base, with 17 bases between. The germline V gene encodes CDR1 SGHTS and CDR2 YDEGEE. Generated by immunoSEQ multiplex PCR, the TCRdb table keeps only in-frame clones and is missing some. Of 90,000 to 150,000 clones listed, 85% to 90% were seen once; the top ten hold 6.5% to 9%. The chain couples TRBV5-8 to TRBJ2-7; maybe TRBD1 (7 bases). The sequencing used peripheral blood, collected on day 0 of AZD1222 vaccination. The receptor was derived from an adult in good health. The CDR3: CASSLVGGGRRSYEQYF. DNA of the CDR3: TGTGCCAGCAGCTTGGTTGGAGGGGGCAGGAGGTCCTACGAGCAGTACTTC.